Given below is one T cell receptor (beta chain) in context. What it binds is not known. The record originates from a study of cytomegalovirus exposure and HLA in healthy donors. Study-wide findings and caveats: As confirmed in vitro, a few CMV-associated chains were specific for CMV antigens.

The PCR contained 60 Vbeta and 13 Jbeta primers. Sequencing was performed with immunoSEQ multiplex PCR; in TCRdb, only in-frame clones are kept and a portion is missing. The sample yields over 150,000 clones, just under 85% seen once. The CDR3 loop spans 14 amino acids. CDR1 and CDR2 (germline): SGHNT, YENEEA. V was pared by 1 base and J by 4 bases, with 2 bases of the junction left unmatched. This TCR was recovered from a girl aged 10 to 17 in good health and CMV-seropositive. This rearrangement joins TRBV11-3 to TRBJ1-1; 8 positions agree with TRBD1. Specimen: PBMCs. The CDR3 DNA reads TGTGCCAGCAGCTTAGCAGGGGGCCCCACTGAAGCTTTCTTT. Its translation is CASSLAGGPTEAFF. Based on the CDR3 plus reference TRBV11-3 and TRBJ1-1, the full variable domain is EAGVVQSPRYKIIEKKQPVAFWCNPISGHNTLYWYLQNLGQGPELLIRYENEEAVDDSQLPKDRFSAERLKGVDSTLKIQPAELGDSAVYLCASSLAGGPTEAFFGQGTRLTVV.